One sample yielded the 14 T cell receptor beta chains listed below, sequenced in a study of human T cells and chemical hapten exposure. Time point noted: patch test 1, 2 weeks after DPC sensitization. Indicated treatment: therapeutic diphenylcyclopropenone sensitization with weekly scalp DPC. TCRdb ran MiXCR on the RACE reads and lists one entry per CDR3 protein. The data show 120,000 or so distinct CDR3 sequences, with roughly an eighth seen just once and roughly 0.92% held by the top ten. Sequenced here: whole blood, sampled in connection with sensitization to the hapten diphenylcyclopropenone (DPC). The receptors here all came from a man in his late teens or twenties with alopecia areata. Some clones in this sample may be carry-over from other donors' samples.

This clonotype was detected only a few times. The chain recombines TRBV4-3 with TRBJ1-2; the D gene is possibly TRBD1 (5 bases). The CDR3 contains 16 residues. The V end was cut by 0 bases, the J end by 7 bases, with 18 bases between. Germline V gives CDR1 LGHNA, CDR2 YSLEER. The DNA of the CDR3 is TGCGCCAGCAGCCAAGATACCCTTCAGGGTCCTGCTGGCTACACCTTC. This encodes CASSQDTLQGPAGYTF.

This clonotype was seen more than once but under ten times. This chain joins TRBV11-2 and TRBJ2-1; the match to TRBD1 covers 8 bases. The CDR3 is made up of 15 amino acids. Losses at the gene ends were 3 bases for V and 10 bases for J; bases not matched to a gene: 11. From germline, CDR1 is SGHAT and CDR2 FQNNGV. This CDR3 reads CASSFNSGQGEEQFF. The DNA of the CDR3 is TGTGCCAGCAGCTTTAACTCTGGACAGGGCGAAGAGCAGTTCTTC.

Many counts were recorded for this clonotype. J is TRBJ1-3 and V is TRBV2, with TRBD1 matching over 8 bases. J lost 5 bases, V lost 5 bases, and 11 bases had no gene match. This CDR3 comprises 16 residues. CDR1 and CDR2 from the germline V gene are SNHLY and FYNNEI. CDR3 amino acids: CASSPGQGGFRNTIYF. The CDR3 DNA reads as TGTGCCAGCAGTCCCGGACAGGGCGGCTTCAGAAACACCATATATTTT.

This clonotype was counted once. The V and J genes are TRBV18 and TRBJ2-7, with 7 bases fitting TRBD1. V gave up 4 bases and J gave up 2 bases; unmatched junction bases: 5. CDR3 length equals 14 residues. Germline V lookup: CDR1 KGHSH, CDR2 LQKENI. CDR3 region: CASSQWDSPYEQYF. The CDR3 nucleotides read TGTGCCAGCTCACAGTGGGACAGTCCCTACGAGCAGTACTTC.

The sample holds many counts of this clonotype. The chain links TRBV6-5 to TRBJ2-4; D not resolved. Looked up from germline, CDR1 is MNHEY and CDR2 is SVGAGI. Trimming shortened V by 4 bases and J by 1 base, and 14 bases separated the two germline ends. The CDR3 has 16 amino acids. DNA for the CDR3: TGTGCCAGCAGTTTCGGAGTCCCCGGGGCCAAAAACATTCAGTACTTC. Translating gives CASSFGVPGAKNIQYF.

This clonotype has a count of ten or more. The gene calls are TRBV7-3 and TRBJ2-3; maybe TRBD1 (6 bases). The V end was cut by 5 bases, the J end by 5 bases, with 11 bases between. The CDR3 runs 13 residues. Germline V gene data show CDR1 as SGHTA and CDR2 as FQGTGA. The chain's CDR3 is CASSRRGGDTQYF. In DNA form, the CDR3 reads TGTGCCAGCAGCCGAAGAGGGGGAGATACGCAGTATTTT.

This clonotype showed up just a few times. The CDR3 reads CASSARSGNIYEQYF. The CDR3 region has the DNA TGTGCCAGCTCAGCCAGGAGCGGCAATATCTACGAGCAGTACTTC. This chain links TRBV18 with TRBJ2-7; possibly TRBD2 for D (5 bases). The germline gives CDR1 KGHSH, CDR2 LQKENI. This CDR3 spans 15 amino acids. The V end lost 5 bases, the J end lost 3 bases, and 17 bases lay between the germline ends.

The CDR3 nucleotides are TGCGCCAGCAGCTTGCGGGGAAACTCTGGAAACACCATATATTTT. This encodes CASSLRGNSGNTIYF. The rearrangement uses TRBV5-1 and TRBJ1-3; D call uncertain. The CDR3 extends over 15 amino acids. Trimming cost V 1 base and J 0 bases, with 8 bases left between them. Germline CDR1 reads SGHRS; CDR2 reads YFSETQ.

J is TRBJ2-2 and V is TRBV9; D unclear. The CDR3 runs to 14 residues. Germline CDR1 reads SGDLS; CDR2 reads YYNGEE. The V and J ends lost 0 bases and 0 bases respectively, with 3 bases between them. The chain's CDR3 is CASSVGANTGELFF. Here the CDR3 DNA reads TGTGCCAGCAGCGTAGGAGCGAACACCGGGGAGCTGTTTTTT.

This clonotype occurred a few times. The chain links TRBV7-3 to TRBJ1-1, with TRBD1 identical over 7 bases. Germline V gene sequence: CDR1 SGHTA, CDR2 FQGTGA. V shed 1 base and J 1 base; nucleotides not matched to a gene: 3. This CDR3 has 15 residues. The CDR3 protein is CASSLMWTGNTEAFF. CDR3 nucleotides: TGTGCCAGCAGCTTAATGTGGACAGGGAACACTGAAGCTTTCTTT.

This clonotype has a count of ten or more. The chain uses TRBV10-3 and TRBJ1-5, with 7 bases matching TRBD1. With V trimmed by 10 bases and J by 1 base, 10 bases remained unmatched. Germline V gives CDR1 ENHRY, CDR2 SYGVKD. This CDR3 spans 15 amino acids. The CDR3 DNA reads TGTGCCACCGACAGGGACCTTGGGAGCAATCAGCCCCAGCATTTT. This sequence encodes CATDRDLGSNQPQHF.

This clonotype was seen a few times. One end of the junction does not line up with germline, which may come from a read error. The chain links TRBV7-2 to TRBJ2-3; D may be TRBD1 (6 bases). The length of the CDR3 is 17 residues. Germline CDR1 SGHTA, CDR2 FQGNSA. CDR3 amino acids: CASSFTTGSSRTNTQYF. Written as DNA, the CDR3 is TGTGCCAGCAGCTTCACGACAGGTTCCTCTCGCACAAATACGCAGTATTTT.

The CDR3 spells CASSTQGRLNEKLFF. The CDR3, as DNA: TGTGCCAGCAGTACCCAGGGGAGACTAAATGAAAAACTGTTTTTT. The chain carries TRBV6-2 or TRBV6-3 and TRBJ1-4; the D gene is possibly TRBD1 (6 bases). Between the trimmed V and J ends, which lost 5 bases and 5 bases, there was a span of 15 bases. CDR1 and CDR2 from the germline V gene are MNHEY and SVGEGT. The CDR3 consists of 15 residues.

This clonotype was detected a few times. The CDR3 nucleotides read TGTGCCAGCAGCCCCGATCGCCAGCGGGGGGCTAATAAATTCTACAATGAGCAGTTCTTC. This gives the protein CASSPDRQRGANKFYNEQFF. The V and J genes are TRBV3-2 and TRBJ2-1; the table's D call, TRBD1, has no DNA check behind it. TRBV3-2 is reported as a pseudogene. The CDR3 is 20 amino acids.